This T cell receptor beta chain was sequenced during a study of CD8+CD57+ T cells in acquired aplastic anemia. The wider study: Each DNA sample taken from sorted CD4+ and CD8+ cells came to about 3.2 ug on average.

Findings and limits, study-wide: No significant patient-versus-control difference appeared in CD8+ Simpson's diversity. Some 31 CD8+ CDR3 sequences were shared between patients and controls.

This clonotype turned up a few times. Its matching antigen is unknown. Genomic DNA, serving as template, underwent TCR beta VDJ and CDR3 profiling. In TCRdb, the reads were re-called with MiXCR into one record per CDR3 protein. Here the sample spans 86,000 or so distinct CDR3 sequences, 40% to 55% being singletons. The clonotype comes from a human donor in good health, serving as a control. The sequenced material came from sorted CD4+, CD8+, or CD8+CD57+ T cells (not recorded which) from PBMCs.

The CDR3 here is CATTSGQGSETQYF. In nucleotides, the CDR3 is TGTGCCACCACCTCGGGACAGGGTTCAGAGACCCAGTACTTC. The J gene is TRBJ2-5, the V gene TRBV15, with 9 bases identical to TRBD1. Germline trimming cut 7 bases from V and 4 bases from J; bases unmatched to any gene: 7. The CDR3 length is 14 residues. CDR1 and CDR2 (germline): LNHNV, YYDKDF (reference sequence).